This T cell receptor beta chain appears in the sequencing data of a study of T cell responses to AZD1222 COVID-19 vaccine. CDR1 is SGHTA, CDR2 FQGNSA, per germline. The CDR3 loop spans 15 amino acids. Deletions cut 2 bases from V and 3 bases from J, with 14 bases between. Assay: immunoSEQ multiplex PCR; the TCRdb copy retains only in-frame clones and omits some. This sample has about 130,000 clones, with about 90% found just once. This sequence joins TRBV7-2 and TRBJ2-7; D unresolved. The clonotype comes from an adult in good health. The sample consisted of peripheral blood, taken on day 0 of AZD1222 vaccination. CDR3 DNA: TGTGCCAGCAGCTTAATGTCCGGCAGCCTCTACGAGCAGTACTTC. Amino acid sequence: CASSLMSGSLYEQYF.